The clone carrying this T cell receptor (beta chain) is termed medium-sized. Its specificity is unknown. V was pared by 5 bases and J by 4 bases, with 12 bases between. The CDR3 runs to 14 residues. The germline V gene encodes CDR1 MDHEN and CDR2 SYDVKM. Repertoires were generated with immunoSEQ multiplex PCR, while TCRdb's copy carries only in-frame clones and drops some. The table lists roughly 15,000 clones, around 62% of them singletons, with more than 9% in the top ten. The data originate from a study of T cell clonotyping in hematopoietic cell transplantation. Study background: Samples: about 28 days before transplant, then days 30, 100 and 180 after. Study-wide points: After transplant, recipient diversity fell while pathologically expanded clonotypes grew through day 180. At the given depth, recipient repertoires were over 95% de novo clonotypes. Cells were unsorted, so CD4 and CD8 contributions were not separated.

The sequence derives from a human donor who either received an allogeneic hematopoietic cell transplant for a myeloid malignancy or was a related donor (not recorded which). Some clones in this sample may be carry-over from other donors' samples. Sequences were obtained from PBMCs. J is TRBJ1-5 and V is TRBV28; D call uncertain. As DNA, the CDR3 is TGTGCCAGCAGTGCCGGGAAGTCTAATCAGCCCCAGCATTTT. It is translated as CASSAGKSNQPQHF.